This T cell receptor beta chain was sequenced in a study of CD8 T cells in Susac syndrome. The CDR3 is 16 residues long. CDR1 and CDR2 (germline): MNHNS, SASEGT. V was pared by 6 bases and J by 3 bases, with 20 bases between. Recently defined diagnostic criteria for definite or probable disease were fulfilled by Susac syndrome patients. In contrast to the negatively isolated CD8+ and CD4+ T cells, TEMRA cells were FACS-enriched. Reverse transcription used about 0.5 to 1 ug RNA and random hexamers. An immunoSEQ multiplex PCR amplified TCR beta CDR3 over 54 Vbeta and 13 Jbeta. TCRdb re-called the immunoSEQ multiplex PCR reads with MiXCR, one entry per CDR3 protein. This sample has under 200,000 distinct CDR3 sequences, with 90% to 96% found just once.

The rearrangement uses TRBV6-1 and TRBJ1-1, with D possibly being TRBD1 (6 bases). Sequenced sample: CD4+ T cells from PBMCs. The receptor's source is a human donor with Susac syndrome. The CDR3 region is CASRSGGGLEYTEAFF. In DNA, the CDR3 is TGTGCCAGCAGGTCCGGTGGGGGCCTTGAGTACACTGAAGCTTTCTTT.